Shown below are 20 T cell receptor beta chains from a single sample sequenced in a study of blood T cell repertoires in COVID-19. TCRdb's table, derived via immunoSEQ multiplex PCR, lists solely in-frame clones and lacks some. The sample carries 140,000 to 150,000 clones, approximately 90% recorded once. Specimen: peripheral blood. These receptors all come from a man aged 55 to 69 with active or convalescent COVID-19.

This chain joins TRBV4-2 and TRBJ1-1; 9 bases map to TRBD1. Germline trimming cut 4 bases from V and 5 bases from J; bases unmatched to any gene: 8. The CDR3 is 15 residues long. Per the germline V gene, CDR1 is LGHNA and CDR2 is YNFKEQ. CDR3 DNA sequence: TGTGCCAGCAGCCTGGACAGGGGTGCGGGGACTGAAGCTTTCTTT. This translates into CASSLDRGAGTEAFF.

The CDR3 coding sequence is TGTGCCAGCACTGGCGGGGGAGGCGAGACCCAGTACTTC. It encodes CASTGGGGETQYF. V and J are TRBV6-6 and TRBJ2-5, with 7 positions matching TRBD2. Germline-derived CDR1 and CDR2 are MNHNY and SVGAGI (reference sequence). This CDR3 is 13 amino acids long. Losses at the gene ends were 7 bases for V and 5 bases for J; bases not matched to a gene: 7.

The chain couples TRBV3-1 (or the pseudogene TRBV3-2) to TRBJ1-3; 10 nucleotides align to TRBD1. Per the germline V gene, CDR1 is LGHDT and CDR2 is YNNKEL (reference sequence). J lost 4 bases, V lost 1 base, and 4 bases had no gene match. The CDR3 contains 16 residues. CDR3 sequence (DNA): TGTGCCAGCAGCCAAGGGGGACAGGGGTTCGGAAACACCATATATTTT. Amino acid sequence: CASSQGGQGFGNTIYF.

The chain carries TRBV15 and TRBJ1-1; D may be TRBD1 (5 bases). The V gene's germline CDR1 is LNHNV and CDR2 YYDKDF (reference sequence). CDR3 length: 12 residues. Trimming shortened V by 0 bases and J by 8 bases, and 7 bases separated the two germline ends. Here the CDR3 reads CATSRDGGEAFF. The CDR3 region has the DNA TGTGCCACCAGCAGAGATGGGGGGGAAGCTTTCTTT.

The chain joins TRBV7-3 to TRBJ2-1; D remains ambiguous. V gave up 3 bases and J gave up 4 bases, with 19 bases separating them. CDR3 length: 17 amino acids. The germline V gene encodes CDR1 SGHTA and CDR2 FQGTGA. DNA for the CDR3: TGTGCCAGCAGCTTCGATTCGCGGTTACCCCTTTACAATGAGCAGTTCTTC. Amino acid sequence: CASSFDSRLPLYNEQFF.

This sequence joins TRBV6-1 and TRBJ2-6; D is uncertain. V was clipped by 5 bases and J by 4 bases, with 12 bases between them. The CDR3 is 15 amino acids. The germline V gene encodes CDR1 MNHNS and CDR2 SASEGT. This CDR3 is CASSSTVAGANVLTF. The CDR3 coding sequence is TGTGCCAGCAGTTCTACAGTCGCCGGGGCCAACGTCCTGACTTTC.

This chain joins TRBV7-9 and TRBJ2-1, with 9 bases that match TRBD2. Germline assignment: CDR1 SEHNR and CDR2 FQNEAQ (reference sequence). CDR3 size: 17 residues. Losses at the gene ends were 3 bases for V and 7 bases for J; bases not matched to a gene: 13. The CDR3 nucleotides are TGTGCCAGCAGCTTGTTCGGGGCCTTAAGCGGGGGGAATGAGCAGTTCTTC. It is translated as CASSLFGALSGGNEQFF. Variable domain in full (rest from reference TRBV7-9 and TRBJ2-1): DTGVSQNPRHKITKRGQNVTFRCDPISEHNRLYWYRQTLGQGPEFLTYFQNEAQLEKSRLLSDRFSAERPKGSFSTLEIQRTEQGDSAMYLCASSLFGALSGGNEQFFGPGTRLTVL.

The chain carries TRBV27 and TRBJ2-3, with D unclear. V lost 1 base and J lost 2, with 7 bases in between. This CDR3 has 14 residues. The V gene's germline CDR1 is MNHEY and CDR2 SMNVEV (reference sequence). The CDR3 sequence: CASSLWRNTDTQYF. CDR3 coding DNA: TGTGCCAGCAGTTTATGGCGGAACACAGATACGCAGTATTTT.

The chain employs TRBV28 and TRBJ1-2, with 8 positions matching TRBD1. V lost 7 bases, J lost 5 bases, and 9 bases stayed unmatched. CDR3 length equals 14 residues. The germline V gene encodes CDR1 MDHEN and CDR2 SYDVKM. In DNA, the CDR3 is TGTGCCAGCACCCCTTTAGGACAGGGATATGGCTACACCTTC. Protein sequence: CASTPLGQGYGYTF.

The chain combines TRBV4-2 with TRBJ1-4; TRBD1 might be the D (6 bases). CDR1 LGHNA and CDR2 YNFKEQ come from the germline V gene. Trimming took off 4 bases at V and 7 bases at J, with 16 bases between the two ends. The CDR3 runs to 15 residues. The CDR3, as DNA: TGTGCCAGCAGCCTCCCGGGGGGCTCGGGTGAAAAACTGTTTTTT. Its protein product is CASSLPGGSGEKLFF.

This clone came up once. The chain couples TRBV7-9 to TRBJ1-4; tentative D call: TRBD1 (6 bases). Germline CDR1 reads SEHNR; CDR2 reads FQNEAQ (reference sequence). V was cut by 3 bases and J by 0 bases, with 14 bases left in between. CDR3 length equals 17 residues. Here the CDR3 reads CASSFGQRDSTNEKLFF. The CDR3 nucleotides read TGTGCCAGCAGCTTCGGACAGAGGGATTCAACTAATGAAAAACTGTTTTTT. Together with reference TRBV7-9 and TRBJ1-4, the CDR3 gives the full variable domain: DTGVSQNPRHKITKRGQNVTFRCDPISEHNRLYWYRQTLGQGPEFLTYFQNEAQLEKSRLLSDRFSAERPKGSFSTLEIQRTEQGDSAMYLCASSFGQRDSTNEKLFFGSGTQLSVL.

This clone was seen a few times. This chain connects TRBV6-2 or TRBV6-3 to TRBJ2-1; 12 nucleotides match TRBD2. Trimming cost V 0 bases and J 8 bases; bases outside gene matches: 8. Germline CDR1 and CDR2: MNHEY and SVGEGT. The CDR3 covers 17 residues. CDR3 sequence reads: CASSYSPSGRAYYEQFF. The CDR3 DNA is TGTGCCAGCAGTTACTCGCCTAGCGGGAGGGCCTATTATGAGCAGTTCTTC.

The rearrangement links TRBV3-1 (or the pseudogene TRBV3-2) to TRBJ2-5, with 8 positions matching TRBD2. With 1 base clipped from V and 7 bases from J, the junction kept 11 bases outside the gene matches. CDR1 is LGHDT and CDR2 is YNNKEL in the germline V gene (reference sequence). The CDR3 is 16 residues long. Here the CDR3 DNA reads TGTGCCAGCAGCCAAGGCGGGGCGGGAGGCGGCGGGACCCAGTACTTC. Translating it yields CASSQGGAGGGGTQYF.

The CDR3 reads CASSLSPGQENTFF. The CDR3 nucleotides read TGTGCCAGCAGCCTATCTCCGGGACAGGAAAATACTTTCTTT. J is TRBJ1-1 and V is TRBV9; 8 positions agree with TRBD1. This CDR3 region has 14 residues. The J segment lost 12 bases and the V segment lost 4 bases, leaving 14 bases of the junction unmatched. CDR1 is SGDLS and CDR2 is YYNGEE in the germline V gene. Supplemented by reference TRBV9 and TRBJ1-1, the full variable domain reads DSGVTQTPKHLITATGQRVTLRCSPRSGDLSVYWYQQSLDQGLQFLIQYYNGEERAKGNILERFSAQQFPDLHSELNLSSLELGDSALYFCASSLSPGQENTFFGQGTRLTVV.

The chain couples TRBV27 to TRBJ2-3, with D possibly being TRBD2 (5 bases). CDR1 is MNHEY and CDR2 is SMNVEV in the germline V gene (reference sequence). V lost 6 bases to trimming and J lost 0 bases, with 13 bases between them. CDR3 length equals 15 residues. CDR3 bases: TGTGCCAGCAGGGTTAGCTCGGGAAGCACAGATACGCAGTATTTT. Amino acid sequence: CASRVSSGSTDTQYF.

In DNA, the CDR3 is TGTGCCAGCAGCGTAGAGGACAGGGCTAGCGGAGTTCCCACAGATACGCAGTATTTT. Its protein is CASSVEDRASGVPTDTQYF. The chain links TRBV9 to TRBJ2-3; D might be TRBD1 (8 bases). Per germline, CDR1 SGDLS and CDR2 YYNGEE. V was trimmed by 0 bases and J by 2 bases, leaving 22 bases between them. The CDR3 is 19 amino acids.

Only a few counts were recorded for this clone. The chain is built from TRBV18 and TRBJ2-1; the match to TRBD2 covers 9 bases. V lost 5 bases and J lost 1; bases outside the gene matches: 6. CDR3 length: 16 residues. The germline V gene encodes CDR1 KGHSH and CDR2 LQKENI. The CDR3 loop reads CASSDPAGGSYNEQFF. The CDR3 DNA follows: TGTGCCAGCTCAGATCCAGCGGGGGGATCCTACAATGAGCAGTTCTTC.

This sequence joins TRBV7-3 and TRBJ2-2; D is ambiguous. CDR1 is SGHTA, CDR2 FQGTGA, per germline. V lost 8 bases and J 1 base, leaving 14 bases between the germline ends. The CDR3 is 15 residues long. The CDR3: CASLLLRKNTGELFF. The CDR3, as DNA: TGTGCCAGCCTCCTTTTGCGGAAGAACACCGGGGAGCTGTTTTTT.

The V gene is TRBV9, the J gene TRBJ1-1; D is undetermined. This CDR3 has 13 amino acids. Trimming took off 4 bases at V and 1 base at J, with 8 bases between the two ends. Germline-derived CDR1 and CDR2 are SGDLS and YYNGEE. CDR3 residues: CASSTTQNTEAFF. The CDR3 DNA reads TGTGCCAGCAGCACGACACAGAACACTGAAGCTTTCTTT.

V usage is TRBV9 and J usage is TRBJ2-5, with 11 bases that match TRBD2. This CDR3 has 15 amino acids. After removal of 2 bases from V and 5 bases from J, the junction contained 5 bases not matched to a gene. Germline lookup yields CDR1 SGDLS and CDR2 YYNGEE. The CDR3 coding sequence is TGTGCCAGCAGCGTGCTAGCGGGGGGTCGGGAGACCCAGTACTTC. Translated, it gives CASSVLAGGRETQYF.